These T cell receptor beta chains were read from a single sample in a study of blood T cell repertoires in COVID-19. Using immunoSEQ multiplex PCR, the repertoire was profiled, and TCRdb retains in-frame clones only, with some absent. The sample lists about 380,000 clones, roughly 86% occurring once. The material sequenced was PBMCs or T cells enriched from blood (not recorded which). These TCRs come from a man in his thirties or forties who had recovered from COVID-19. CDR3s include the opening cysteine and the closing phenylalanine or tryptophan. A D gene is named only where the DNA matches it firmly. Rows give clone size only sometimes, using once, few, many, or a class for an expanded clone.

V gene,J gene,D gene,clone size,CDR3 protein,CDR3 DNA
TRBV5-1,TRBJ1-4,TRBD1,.,CASSHRPGQGAGNEKLFF,TGCGCCAGCAGTCACAGACCGGGACAGGGGGCGGGAAATGAAAAACTGTTTTTT
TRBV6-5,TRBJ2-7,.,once,CASSSYYEQYF,TGTGCCAGCAGCTCCTACTACGAGCAGTACTTC
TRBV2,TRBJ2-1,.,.,CASKPYDTNNEQFF,TGTGCCAGCAAACCCTACGACACAAACAATGAGCAGTTCTTC
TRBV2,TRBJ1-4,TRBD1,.,CASRDRGNEKLFF,TGTGCCAGCAGAGACAGGGGGAATGAAAAACTGTTTTTT
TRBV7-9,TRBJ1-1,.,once,CASSLVGGRTEAFF,TGTGCCAGCAGCTTAGTCGGCGGTAGGACTGAAGCTTTCTTT
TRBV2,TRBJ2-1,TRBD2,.,CASSIAGTYNEQFF,TGTGCCAGCAGTATAGCGGGGACTTACAATGAGCAGTTCTTC
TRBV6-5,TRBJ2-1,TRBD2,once,CASRGSGGGYNEQFF,TGTGCCAGCAGAGGTAGCGGGGGGGGGTACAATGAGCAGTTCTTC
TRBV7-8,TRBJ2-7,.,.,CASSPGTSYEQYF,TGTGCCAGCAGCCCCGGGACAAGCTACGAGCAGTACTTC
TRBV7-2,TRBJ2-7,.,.,CASSLEWSGAYEQYF,TGTGCCAGCAGCTTAGAGTGGTCAGGGGCCTACGAGCAGTACTTC
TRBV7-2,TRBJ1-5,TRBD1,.,CASSLGQGVNQPQHF,TGTGCCAGCAGCTTAGGACAGGGTGTGAATCAGCCCCAGCATTTT
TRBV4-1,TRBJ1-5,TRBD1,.,CASSQAPTGPVQPQHF,TGCGCCAGCAGCCAAGCTCCGACAGGGCCTGTTCAGCCCCAGCATTTT
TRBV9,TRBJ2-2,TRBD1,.,CASSAQGPPPRSFRGTGELFF,TGTGCCAGCAGCGCCCAAGGGCCTCCTCCTCGTTCATTCAGGGGGACCGGGGAGCTGTTTTTT
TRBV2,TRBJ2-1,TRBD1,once,CASSPDRGGYNEQFF,TGTGCCAGCAGTCCCGACAGGGGTGGGTACAATGAGCAGTTCTTC
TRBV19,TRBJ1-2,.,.,CASRVSTANYGYTF,TGTGCCAGTAGAGTCTCGACAGCTAACTATGGCTACACCTTC
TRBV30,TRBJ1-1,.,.,CAWRGQLNTEAFF,TGTGCCTGGAGAGGACAGTTGAACACTGAAGCTTTCTTT
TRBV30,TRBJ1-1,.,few,CAWSPQVSPEAFF,TGTGCCTGGAGCCCCCAGGTCAGCCCTGAAGCTTTCTTT
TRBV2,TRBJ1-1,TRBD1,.,CASHRTGNPPEAFF,TGTGCCAGCCATAGGACAGGGAATCCTCCTGAAGCTTTCTTT
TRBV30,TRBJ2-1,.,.,CAWSFAKEQFF,TGTGCCTGGAGTTTCGCGAAAGAGCAGTTCTTC
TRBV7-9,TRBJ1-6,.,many,CASSLGQNSPLHF,TGTGCCAGCAGCTTGGGACAAAATTCACCCCTCCACTTT
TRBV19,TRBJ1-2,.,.,CASTISGTYGYTF,TGTGCCAGTACCATTTCTGGGACTTATGGCTACACCTTC
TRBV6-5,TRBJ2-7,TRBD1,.,CASSPPGTGFYEQYF,TGTGCCAGCAGTCCCCCCGGGACAGGGTTCTACGAGCAGTACTTC
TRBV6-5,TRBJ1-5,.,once,CASHGGAGQPQHF,TGTGCCAGCCACGGGGGGGCTGGTCAGCCCCAGCATTTT
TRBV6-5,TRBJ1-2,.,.,CAIRSGGYGYTF,TGTGCCATCAGGAGCGGGGGATATGGCTACACCTTC
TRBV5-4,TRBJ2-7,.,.,CASSFNRVGAYEQYF,TGTGCCAGCAGCTTTAACAGGGTCGGAGCCTACGAGCAGTACTTC
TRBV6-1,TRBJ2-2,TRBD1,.,CASSGPGQSNTGELFF,TGTGCCAGCAGTGGACCGGGACAGTCGAACACCGGGGAGCTGTTTTTT
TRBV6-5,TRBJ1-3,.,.,CASSPAGRGGNTIYF,TGTGCCAGCAGCCCGGCGGGGCGCGGGGGAAACACCATATATTTT
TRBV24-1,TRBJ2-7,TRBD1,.,CATSDPGTASSYEQYF,TGTGCCACCAGTGACCCCGGGACAGCCAGCTCCTACGAGCAGTACTTC
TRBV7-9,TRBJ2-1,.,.,CASSLGTVAGEQFF,TGTGCCAGCAGCTTAGGGACCGTCGCGGGGGAGCAGTTCTTC
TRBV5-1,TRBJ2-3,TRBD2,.,CASSFGGWLVSDTQYF,TGCGCCAGCAGCTTCGGGGGGTGGTTGGTCTCAGATACGCAGTATTTT
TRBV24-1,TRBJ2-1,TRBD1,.,CATSDLDRGVQFF,TGTGCCACCAGTGACTTAGACAGGGGTGTGCAGTTCTTC
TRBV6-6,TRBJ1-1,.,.,CASRGRTTEAFF,TGTGCCAGCAGGGGGAGAACGACTGAAGCTTTCTTT
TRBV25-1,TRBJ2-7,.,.,CASSSAEVSPHEQYF,TGTGCCAGCAGTTCGGCAGAGGTCTCCCCCCACGAGCAGTACTTC
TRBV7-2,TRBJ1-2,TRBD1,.,CASSLVPRQGNYGYTF,TGTGCCAGCAGCTTAGTTCCGAGACAGGGGAACTATGGCTACACCTTC
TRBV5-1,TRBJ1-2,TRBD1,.,CASSTPGQGKGYTF,TGCGCCAGCAGCACGCCGGGACAGGGAAAAGGCTACACCTTC
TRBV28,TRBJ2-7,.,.,CASTSTGYEQYF,TGTGCCAGCACATCAACAGGGTACGAGCAGTACTTC
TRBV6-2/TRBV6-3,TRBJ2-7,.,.,CASSYSTLYEQYF,TGTGCCAGCAGTTACTCTACCCTATACGAGCAGTACTTC
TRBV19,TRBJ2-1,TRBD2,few,CASSNAGGPVYNEQFF,TGTGCCAGTAGTAATGCGGGGGGCCCCGTGTACAATGAGCAGTTCTTC
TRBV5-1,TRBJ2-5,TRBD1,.,CASSGDRAETQYF,TGCGCCAGCAGCGGGGACAGGGCGGAGACCCAGTACTTC
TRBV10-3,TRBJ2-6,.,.,CAISESGSTNSGANVLTF,TGTGCCATCAGTGAGTCGGGATCGACTAACTCTGGGGCCAACGTCCTGACTTTC
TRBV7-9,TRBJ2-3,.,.,CASSLLADTQYF,TGTGCCAGCAGCTTACTAGCGGATACGCAGTATTTT
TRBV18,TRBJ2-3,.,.,CASSPPFQGASGMITDTQYF,TGTGCCAGCTCACCACCGTTCCAGGGTGCATCTGGCATGATCACAGATACGCAGTATTTT
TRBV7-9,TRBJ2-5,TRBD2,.,CASSFQGGIQETQYF,TGTGCCAGCAGCTTTCAGGGAGGGATCCAAGAGACCCAGTACTTC
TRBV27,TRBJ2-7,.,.,CASSLLGSRDSYEQYF,TGTGCCAGCAGTTTGTTGGGTTCCAGGGACTCCTACGAGCAGTACTTC
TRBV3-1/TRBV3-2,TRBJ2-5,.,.,CASSQNMETQYF,TGTGCCAGCAGCCAAAATATGGAGACCCAGTACTTC
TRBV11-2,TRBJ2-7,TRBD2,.,CASSSKAGGLFYEQYF,TGTGCCAGCAGCTCCAAAGCGGGGGGGCTTTTCTACGAGCAGTACTTC
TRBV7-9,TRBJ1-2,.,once,CASSPRAGKEYGYTF,TGTGCCAGCAGCCCGCGGGCGGGTAAGGAATATGGCTACACCTTC
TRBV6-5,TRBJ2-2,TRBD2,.,CASSLAGGFTGELFF,TGTGCCAGCAGCCTGGCGGGGGGCTTCACCGGGGAGCTGTTTTTT
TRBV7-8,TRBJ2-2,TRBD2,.,CASILGTSSGELFF,TGTGCCAGCATTCTGGGGACTAGTTCCGGGGAGCTGTTTTTT
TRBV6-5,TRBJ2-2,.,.,CASSLGTLNTGELFF,TGTGCCAGCAGTTTGGGGACACTCAACACCGGGGAGCTGTTTTTT
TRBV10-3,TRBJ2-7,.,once,CAISELQGHEQYF,TGTGCCATCAGTGAATTACAGGGCCACGAGCAGTACTTC
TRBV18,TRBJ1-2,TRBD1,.,CASHYSGQNYGYTF,TGTGCCAGCCATTACTCGGGACAGAACTATGGCTACACCTTC
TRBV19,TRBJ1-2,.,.,CASSISAGHSYGYTF,TGTGCCAGTAGTATAAGCGCAGGGCACAGCTATGGCTACACCTTC
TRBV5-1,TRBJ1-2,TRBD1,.,CASSNTGENYGYTF,TGCGCCAGCAGTAACACAGGGGAGAACTATGGCTACACCTTC
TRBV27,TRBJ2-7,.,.,CASSRPSTGSLYEQYF,TGTGCCAGCAGTAGACCTTCGACAGGTTCTCTTTACGAGCAGTACTTC
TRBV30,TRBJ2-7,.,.,CALQGGYEQYF,TGTGCCTTACAGGGTGGGTACGAGCAGTACTTC
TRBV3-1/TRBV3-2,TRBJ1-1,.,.,CASSLGAGANTEAFF,TGTGCCAGCAGTCTGGGGGCAGGAGCGAACACTGAAGCTTTCTTT
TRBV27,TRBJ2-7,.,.,CASSLRRFNSYEQYF,TGTGCCAGCAGTTTACGGAGGTTCAACTCCTACGAGCAGTACTTC
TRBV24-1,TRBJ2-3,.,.,CATSDNQGLTDTQYF,TGTGCCACCAGTGATAACCAGGGGTTAACAGATACGCAGTATTTT
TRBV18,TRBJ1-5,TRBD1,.,CASSPQDRSLNQPQHF,TGTGCCAGCTCACCACAGGACAGGAGCCTCAATCAGCCCCAGCATTTT